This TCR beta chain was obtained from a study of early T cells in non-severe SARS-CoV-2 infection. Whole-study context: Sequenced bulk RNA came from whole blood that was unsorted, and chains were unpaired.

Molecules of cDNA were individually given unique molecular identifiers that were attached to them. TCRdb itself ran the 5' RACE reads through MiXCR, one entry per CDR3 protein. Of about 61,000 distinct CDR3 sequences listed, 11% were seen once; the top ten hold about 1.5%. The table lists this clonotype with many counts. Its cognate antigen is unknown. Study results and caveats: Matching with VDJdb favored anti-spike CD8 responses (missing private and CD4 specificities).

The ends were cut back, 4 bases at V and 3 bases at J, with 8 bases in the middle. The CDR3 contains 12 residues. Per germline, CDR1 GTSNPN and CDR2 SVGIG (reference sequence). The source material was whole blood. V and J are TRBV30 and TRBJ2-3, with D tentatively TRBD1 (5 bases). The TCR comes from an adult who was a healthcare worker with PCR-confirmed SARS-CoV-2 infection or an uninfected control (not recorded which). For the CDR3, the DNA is TGTGCCTGGAAGGGGCAGACAGATACGCAGTATTTT. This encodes CAWKGQTDTQYF.